These 20 T cell receptor beta chains were sequenced from one sample in a study of response to subunit inactivated influenza vaccine. TCRdb recomputed calls from the RT-PCR reads with MiXCR, one row per CDR3 protein. The repertoire consists of roughly 570,000 distinct CDR3 sequences, with approximately 13% occurring once and the leading ten covering around 12%. The sample was PBMCs from blood, taken more than 35 days after vaccination. These receptors all stem from a man over 45 who received an inactivated influenza vaccine.

The sample holds many counts of this clonotype. The rearrangement links TRBV20-1 to TRBJ2-7, with no clear D. This CDR3 region has 12 residues. Trimming left V 2 bases short and J 3 bases short, with 8 bases between. The germline V gene has CDR1 DFQATT and CDR2 SNEGSKA (reference sequence). The CDR3 spells CSARNSYYEQYF. The DNA for the CDR3 is TGCAGTGCTAGAAACTCTTACTACGAGCAGTACTTC.

This clonotype was detected a few times. The genes are TRBV4-3 and TRBJ2-2, with TRBD2 as a possible D gene (7 bases). This CDR3 spans 15 amino acids. V lost 1 base and J lost 7, with 13 bases in between. Germline V gene sequence: CDR1 LGHNA, CDR2 YSLEER. The CDR3 nucleotides read TGCGCCAGCAGCCAAGGTGGGGGGGCATTCGGGGAGCTGTTTTTT. This sequence encodes CASSQGGGAFGELFF.

In this sample, this clonotype turned up a few times. This chain connects TRBV20-1 to TRBJ1-1, with D uncertain. Germline assignment: CDR1 DFQATT and CDR2 SNEGSKA (reference sequence). V lost 1 base and J lost 3, with 12 bases in between. This CDR3 is 14 amino acids long. The CDR3 sequence: CSARVALEDTEAFF. The CDR3, as DNA: TGCAGTGCTAGAGTCGCCCTCGAGGACACTGAAGCTTTCTTT.

This clonotype has at least ten counts. This chain links TRBV5-1 with TRBJ2-3; 12 bases align to TRBD2. The CDR3 loop spans 16 amino acids. J lost 1 base, V lost 4 bases, and 4 bases had no gene match. Looked up from germline, CDR1 is SGHRS and CDR2 is YFSETQ. The CDR3 DNA follows: TGCGCCAGCAGCCTGCGGACTAGCGGGGGCACAGATACGCAGTATTTT. Translation: CASSLRTSGGTDTQYF.

The J gene is TRBJ1-1, the V gene TRBV29-1; D is unclear. The V end lost 6 bases, the J end lost 7 bases, and 15 bases lay between the germline ends. The CDR3 is 12 amino acids. The V gene's germline CDR1 is SQVTM and CDR2 ANQGSEA. The CDR3 DNA follows: TGCAGCGTCCGCGTTGGCGGCAATGAAGCTTTCTTT. Translating gives CSVRVGGNEAFF.

J is TRBJ2-1 and V is TRBV4-3; TRBD2 matches 9 bases. The germline CDR1 and CDR2 sequences are LGHNA and YSLEER. V dropped 0 bases and J dropped 8; count of bases not matched to a gene: 14. The CDR3 length is 18 residues. Written as DNA, the CDR3 is TGCGCCAGCAGCCAAGAGAGGGATTTACGCGGGGGGGCCTATGAGCAGTTCTTC. It specifies CASSQERDLRGGAYEQFF.

CDR3 in DNA: TGCAGCGTTGAACACCGCTACGAGCAGTACTTC. It codes for CSVEHRYEQYF. The chain uses TRBV29-1 and TRBJ2-7; D is uncertain. V lost 2 bases, J lost 3 bases, and 5 bases lay in between. There are 11 residues in the CDR3. Per germline, CDR1 SQVTM and CDR2 ANQGSEA.

This clonotype was observed a handful of times. The chain combines TRBV7-9 with TRBJ1-6; D is possibly TRBD1 (5 bases). The V gene lost 7 bases and the J gene lost 7 bases, with 11 bases spanning the gap. Germline CDR1 SEHNR, CDR2 FQNEAQ (reference sequence). The CDR3 totals 13 residues. In DNA, the CDR3 is TGTGCCAGCACCCGTGGGGCCAATTCACCCCTCCACTTT. As protein: CASTRGANSPLHF.

This clonotype turned up a few times. CDR3 in DNA: TGTGCCAGCAGTATTGGGACTAGCGAGTACAATGAGCAGTTCTTC. Protein: CASSIGTSEYNEQFF. V is TRBV6-1 and J is TRBJ2-1, with 10 positions matching TRBD2. V was clipped by 5 bases and J by 4 bases; unmatched bases: 5. The CDR3 has 15 amino acids. The V gene's germline CDR1 is MNHNS and CDR2 SASEGT.

This clonotype was recorded a few times. The rearrangement joins TRBV20-1 to TRBJ2-7, with a possible D match to TRBD1 (6 bases). This CDR3 is built from 13 residues. V shed 6 bases and J shed 3 bases, with 15 bases lying between them. Germline assignment: CDR1 DFQATT and CDR2 SNEGSKA (reference sequence). The CDR3 DNA follows: TGCAGTGCCAGAAGGACAGCTTTCTACGAGCAGTACTTC. Protein: CSARRTAFYEQYF.

The CDR3, as DNA: TGTGCCAGCCTGACTGAATTCACTGAAGCTTTCTTT. Translated: CASLTEFTEAFF. This chain uses TRBV7-8 with TRBJ1-1; D is uncertain. Trimming took 8 bases from V and 4 from J, leaving 11 bases between them. Germline V CDR1 and CDR2: SGHVS, FQNEAQ. CDR3 length: 12 residues.

V and J are TRBV15 and TRBJ2-1; D call uncertain. This CDR3 is 13 amino acids long. V lost 3 bases, J lost 9 bases, and 12 bases lay in between. The V gene's germline CDR1 is LNHNV and CDR2 YYDKDF (reference sequence). The CDR3 region is CATSSRHVVEQFF. The CDR3, as DNA: TGTGCCACCAGCAGCCGCCATGTTGTTGAGCAGTTCTTC.

V gene TRBV20-1 combines with J gene TRBJ1-1, with D perhaps TRBD1 (6 bases). In germline, CDR1 is DFQATT, CDR2 SNEGSKA (reference sequence). The CDR3 extends over 14 amino acids. Trimming left V 3 bases short and J 2 bases short, with 13 bases between. The CDR3 DNA sequence: TGCAGTGCTAGGGGGGGGCCAGACAACACTGAAGCTTTCTTT. Its translation is CSARGGPDNTEAFF.

This clonotype was counted between two and nine times. The J gene is TRBJ1-1, the V gene TRBV5-1, with TRBD1 matching over 7 bases. The germline gives CDR1 SGHRS, CDR2 YFSETQ. Losses at the gene ends were 4 bases for V and 0 bases for J; bases not matched to a gene: 15. There are 18 residues in the CDR3. The CDR3 DNA reads TGCGCCAGCAGCCTGGGGACAGAACCAACCTATATGAACACTGAAGCTTTCTTT. This sequence encodes CASSLGTEPTYMNTEAFF. Variable domain in full (rest from reference TRBV5-1 and TRBJ1-1): KAGVTQTPRYLIKTRGQQVTLSCSPISGHRSVSWYQQTPGQGLQFLFEYFSETQRNKGNFPGRFSGRQFSNSRSEMNVSTLELGDSALYLCASSLGTEPTYMNTEAFFGQGTRLTVV.

The V gene is TRBV20-1, the J gene TRBJ2-7, with TRBD2 matching 13 bases. Germline V CDR1 and CDR2: DFQATT, SNEGSKA (reference sequence). The CDR3 runs to 15 residues. After removal of 6 bases from V and 2 bases from J, the junction contained 7 bases not matched to a gene. Written as DNA, the CDR3 is TGCAGTGCCTCCGGACTAGCGGGAGTGGCCTACGAGCAGTACTTC. Amino acids: CSASGLAGVAYEQYF.

This clonotype was seen repeatedly, ten times or more. The V and J genes are TRBV7-2 and TRBJ2-7; no reliable D call. CDR1 is SGHTA and CDR2 is FQGNSA in the germline V gene. The CDR3 runs 20 residues. Trimming cost V 0 bases and J 3 bases, with 27 bases left between them. CDR3 sequence: CASSLAPAVAYSPHIYEQYF. The CDR3 bases are TGTGCCAGCAGCTTAGCGCCGGCCGTAGCCTATTCACCCCACATCTACGAGCAGTACTTC.

As for this clonotype: The junction does not match germline at one end; this may be a read error. The chain employs TRBV5-1 and TRBJ2-7, with TRBD2 matching over 13 bases. The CDR3 is made up of 17 amino acids. Germline V CDR1 and CDR2: SGHRS, YFSETQ. CDR3 nucleotides: TGCGCCAGCAGCTTGGGGAGTTGGGGACTAGCGGGATACGAGCGGTACTTC. Translating it yields CASSLGSWGLAGYERYF.

The chain recombines TRBV7-6 with TRBJ2-7; TRBD1 might be the D (6 bases). V lost 1 base and J lost 0, with 10 bases in between. The CDR3 is 15 amino acids. Germline V gene data show CDR1 as SGHVS and CDR2 as FNYEAQ. The CDR3 DNA is TGTGCCAGCAGCTTAGAGACAGGTACCTCCTACGAGCAGTACTTC. Translation gives CASSLETGTSYEQYF.

This sequence joins TRBV18 and TRBJ2-7; 9 bases are a match to TRBD1. CDR1 is KGHSH and CDR2 is LQKENI in the germline V gene. J gave up 3 bases and V 2 bases, and 8 bases lay outside the gene matches. CDR3 length equals 16 residues. The CDR3 is CASSPLKGQGGYEQYF. DNA of the CDR3: TGTGCCAGCTCACCATTAAAGGGACAGGGAGGCTACGAGCAGTACTTC. The variable domain in full, completed from reference TRBV18 and TRBJ2-7, reads NAGVMQNPRHLVRRRGQEARLRCSPMKGHSHVYWYRQLPEEGLKFMVYLQKENIIDESGMPKERFSAEFPKEGPSILRIQQVVRGDSAAYFCASSPLKGQGGYEQYFGPGTRLTVT.

This clonotype turned up a few times. CDR3 protein: CASSYQPTGLNQPQHF. DNA of the CDR3: TGTGCCAGCAGTTACCAACCAACAGGGCTGAATCAGCCCCAGCATTTT. This rearrangement joins TRBV6-5 to TRBJ1-5; the D gene is possibly TRBD1 (6 bases). This CDR3 spans 16 amino acids. Trimming pared 2 bases from V and 4 bases from J, leaving 15 bases between. The V gene's germline CDR1 is MNHEY and CDR2 SVGAGI.